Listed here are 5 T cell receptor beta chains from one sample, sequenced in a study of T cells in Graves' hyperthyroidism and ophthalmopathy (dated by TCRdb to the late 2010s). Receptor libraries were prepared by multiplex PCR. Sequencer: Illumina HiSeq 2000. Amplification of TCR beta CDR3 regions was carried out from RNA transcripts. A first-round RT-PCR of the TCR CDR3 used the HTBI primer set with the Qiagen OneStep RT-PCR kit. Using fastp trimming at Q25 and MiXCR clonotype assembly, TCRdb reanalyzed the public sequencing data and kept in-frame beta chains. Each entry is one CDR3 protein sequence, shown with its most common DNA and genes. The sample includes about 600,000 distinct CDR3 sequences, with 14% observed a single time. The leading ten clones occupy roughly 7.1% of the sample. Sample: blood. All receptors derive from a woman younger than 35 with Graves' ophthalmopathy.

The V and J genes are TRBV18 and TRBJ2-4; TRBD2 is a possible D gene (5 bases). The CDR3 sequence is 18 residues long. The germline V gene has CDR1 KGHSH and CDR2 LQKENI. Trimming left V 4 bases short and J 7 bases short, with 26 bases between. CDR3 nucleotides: TGTGCCAGCTCACTCAGCCGGGGTCTCTTGGTGCCAAAGAACATTCAGTACTTC. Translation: CASSLSRGLLVPKNIQYF. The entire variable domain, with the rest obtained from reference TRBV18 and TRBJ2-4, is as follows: NAGVMQNPRHLVRRRGQEARLRCSPMKGHSHVYWYRQLPEEGLKFMVYLQKENIIDESGMPKERFSAEFPKEGPSILRIQQVVRGDSAAYFCASSLSRGLLVPKNIQYFGAGTRLSVL.

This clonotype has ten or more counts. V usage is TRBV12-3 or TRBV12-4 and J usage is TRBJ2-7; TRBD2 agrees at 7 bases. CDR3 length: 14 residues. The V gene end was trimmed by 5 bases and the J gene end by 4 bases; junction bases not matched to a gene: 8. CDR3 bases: TGTGCCAGCAGTCCCGAAGCGGGGCAGTACGAGCAGTACTTC. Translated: CASSPEAGQYEQYF.

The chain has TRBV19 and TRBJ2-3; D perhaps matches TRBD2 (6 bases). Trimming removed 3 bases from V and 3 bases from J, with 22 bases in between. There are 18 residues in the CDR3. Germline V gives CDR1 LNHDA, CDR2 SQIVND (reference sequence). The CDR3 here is CASSIFGEGSGGTDTQYF. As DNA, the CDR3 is TGTGCCAGTAGTATCTTTGGTGAGGGTAGCGGCGGGACAGATACGCAGTATTTT.

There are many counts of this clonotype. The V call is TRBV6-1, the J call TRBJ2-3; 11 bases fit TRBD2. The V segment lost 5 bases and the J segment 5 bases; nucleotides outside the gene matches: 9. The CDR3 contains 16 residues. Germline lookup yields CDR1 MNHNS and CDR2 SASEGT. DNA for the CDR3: TGTGCCAGCAGTTCAGCCGGGACTAGCGGTATAGATACGCAGTATTTT. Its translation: CASSSAGTSGIDTQYF.

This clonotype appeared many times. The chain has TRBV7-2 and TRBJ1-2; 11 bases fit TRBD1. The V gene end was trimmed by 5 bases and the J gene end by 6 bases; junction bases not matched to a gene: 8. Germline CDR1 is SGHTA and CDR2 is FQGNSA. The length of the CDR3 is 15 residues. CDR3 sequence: CASSPGDRGRNGYTF. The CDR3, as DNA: TGTGCCAGCAGCCCAGGGGACAGGGGGAGGAATGGCTACACCTTC.